Listed below are T cell receptor beta chains from one sample, sequenced in a study of preoperative IRX-2 immunotherapy in early breast cancer. TCRdb keeps only in-frame clones here, not all; method: immunoSEQ multiplex PCR. The sample comprises 40,000 to 50,000 clones, approximately 77% of which are singletons, and roughly 1.2% rests with the top ten. The sample here was tumor tissue, taken after IRX-2 immunotherapy. The receptors were gathered from a human donor with breast cancer. The CDR3 runs from the conserved cysteine through the conserved F or W. D genes are given only for firm matches. Clone size is stated in some rows and not others, as once, few, many or a class when expanded.

D gene	clone size	J gene	V gene	CDR3 protein	CDR3 DNA
TRBD1	few	TRBJ1-1	TRBV19	CASDRQGVAEAFF	TGTGCCAGTGATAGGCAGGGGGTGGCTGAAGCTTTCTTT
.	.	TRBJ2-7	TRBV5-1	CASSWGDRDSHEQYF	TGCGCCAGCAGCTGGGGAGACAGGGACTCCCACGAGCAGTACTTC
.	few	TRBJ1-6	TRBV11-3	CASSLETGYNSPLHF	TGTGCCAGCAGCTTGGAAACGGGCTATAATTCACCCCTCCACTTT
.	few	TRBJ2-3	TRBV6-8	CASSRTGMDTQYF	TGTGCCAGCAGCAGGACCGGAATGGATACGCAGTATTTT
TRBD1	.	TRBJ2-2	TRBV19	CASSPRDRRNTGELFF	TGTGCCAGTAGTCCGCGGGACAGGCGGAACACCGGGGAGCTGTTTTTT
.	.	TRBJ1-5	TRBV22-1	CASSPRGGDQPQHF	TGTGCCAGCAGTCCCCGGGGGGGCGATCAGCCCCAGCATTTT
.	.	TRBJ1-2	TRBV29-1	CSVESEWSYGYTF	TGCAGCGTTGAATCGGAGTGGAGCTATGGCTACACCTTC
TRBD1	.	TRBJ2-2	TRBV5-1	CASSKSGQPTGELFF	TGCGCCAGCAGCAAATCGGGACAGCCAACCGGGGAGCTGTTTTTT
.	.	TRBJ1-4	TRBV6-1	CASSEVVTSEKLFF	TGTGCCAGCAGTGAAGTAGTGACAAGCGAAAAACTGTTTTTT
TRBD2	once	TRBJ2-3	TRBV5-1	CASSLAGSITDTQYF	TGCGCCAGCAGCCTAGCGGGGTCTATCACAGATACGCAGTATTTT
.	.	TRBJ2-3	TRBV5-1	CASSLEAAGLTDTQYF	TGCGCCAGCAGCTTGGAAGCGGCAGGCCTCACAGATACGCAGTATTTT
.	.	TRBJ2-5	TRBV11-3	CASSLVGSEQETQYF	TGTGCCAGCAGCTTAGTTGGCAGCGAGCAAGAGACCCAGTACTTC
.	.	TRBJ1-2	TRBV11-1	CASSLPPHRTAIYGYTF	TGTGCCAGCAGCTTACCCCCCCATCGGACAGCAATCTATGGCTACACCTTC
.	.	TRBJ1-6	TRBV6-8	CASSYAGMNSPLHF	TGTGCCAGCAGTTACGCCGGGATGAATTCACCCCTCCACTTT
.	few	TRBJ2-5	TRBV12-5	CASKGPGERETQYF	TGTGCCAGCAAGGGACCCGGTGAGAGGGAGACCCAGTACTTC
TRBD2	.	TRBJ2-1	TRBV19	CASRLSGTSRNNEQFF	TGTGCCAGTAGGCTTTCCGGGACTAGCAGAAACAATGAGCAGTTCTTC
TRBD2	.	TRBJ2-3	TRBV5-5	CASSLSSGGGSPDTQYF	TGTGCCAGCAGCTTATCATCCGGTGGCGGGAGTCCAGATACGCAGTATTTT
TRBD2	.	TRBJ2-1	TRBV7-7	CASSLGLAGANNEQFF	TGTGCCAGCAGCTTAGGTCTAGCGGGGGCAAACAATGAGCAGTTCTTC
TRBD2	.	TRBJ2-2	TRBV19	CASSMTSGGNTGELFF	TGTGCCAGTAGTATGACTAGCGGGGGGAACACCGGGGAGCTGTTTTTT
.	.	TRBJ2-3	TRBV5-1	CASSSDGITDTQYF	TGCGCCAGCAGCTCGGACGGGATCACAGATACGCAGTATTTT
.	.	TRBJ1-3	TRBV5-1	CASSLRGPASGNTIYF	TGCGCCAGCAGCCTCAGGGGTCCCGCCTCTGGAAACACCATATATTTT
.	.	TRBJ1-1	TRBV11-3	CASSTSQGWMNTEAFF	TGTGCCAGCAGCACTTCACAGGGCTGGATGAACACTGAAGCTTTCTTT
.	.	TRBJ2-7	TRBV12-5	CASWPEGQRTYEQYF	TGTGCTAGTTGGCCCGAAGGACAGAGAACCTACGAGCAGTACTTC
.	.	TRBJ1-4	TRBV14	CASSQDPPGKLFF	TGTGCCAGCAGCCAAGATCCCCCTGGCAAACTGTTTTTT
TRBD1	.	TRBJ2-3	TRBV16	CASSQPSGTGDPDTQYF	TGTGCCAGCAGCCAACCATCCGGGACAGGGGACCCAGATACGCAGTATTTT
.	.	TRBJ1-1	TRBV11-3	CASSLPDMNTEAFF	TGTGCCAGCAGCTTGCCAGACATGAACACTGAAGCTTTCTTT
.	.	TRBJ1-1	TRBV19	CASMRSTEAFF	TGTGCCAGTATGAGGAGCACTGAAGCTTTCTTT
.	.	TRBJ2-5	TRBV11-3	CASSPGSGPETQYF	TGTGCCAGCAGCCCGGGTTCGGGCCCGGAGACCCAGTACTTC
TRBD1	.	TRBJ2-4	TRBV5-1	CASSFGTGSFGKNIQYF	TGCGCCAGCAGCTTCGGGACAGGGTCTTTTGGCAAAAACATTCAGTACTTC
TRBD1	.	TRBJ1-1	TRBV7-6	CASSLKTGENTEAFF	TGTGCCAGCAGCCTAAAGACAGGGGAGAACACTGAAGCTTTCTTT
.	.	TRBJ2-5	TRBV14	CASSQDRSRGETQYF	TGTGCCAGCAGCCAAGATCGGTCCAGGGGAGAGACCCAGTACTTC
TRBD1	once	TRBJ2-2	TRBV19	CASSPSPPGQTRTGELFF	TGTGCCAGTAGTCCTTCTCCCCCGGGACAGACGAGAACCGGGGAGCTGTTTTTT
TRBD1	.	TRBJ1-6	TRBV19	CASSTGQKGNSPLHF	TGTGCCAGTAGTACGGGACAGAAGGGTAATTCACCCCTCCACTTT
TRBD2	.	TRBJ2-7	TRBV5-1	CASSFELAGVEQYF	TGCGCCAGCAGCTTTGAACTAGCGGGGGTGGAGCAGTACTTC
.	.	TRBJ2-2	TRBV19	CASRKGSGELFF	TGTGCCAGTAGGAAGGGTTCCGGGGAGCTGTTTTTT
.	once	TRBJ1-1	TRBV10-1	CASSESPPGTVNTEAFF	TGCGCCAGCAGTGAGTCTCCCCCCGGAACTGTGAACACTGAAGCTTTCTTT
.	few	TRBJ1-2	TRBV19	CASSIDPGRGDGYTF	TGTGCCAGTAGTATAGATCCCGGCAGGGGAGATGGCTACACCTTC
TRBD2	.	TRBJ2-1	TRBV10-2	CASRRDSGGSYNEQFF	TGCGCCAGCCGGCGGGATAGCGGGGGATCCTACAATGAGCAGTTCTTC
TRBD1	.	TRBJ2-2	TRBV19	CASSPGTGDAGELFF	TGTGCCAGTAGCCCCGGGACAGGGGACGCCGGGGAGCTGTTTTTT
.	.	TRBJ2-5	TRBV5-1	CASSLDFSQETQYF	TGCGCCAGCAGCCTTGACTTCTCACAAGAGACCCAGTACTTC
TRBD2	once	TRBJ2-7	TRBV7-6	CASSLLALAGGGDEQYF	TGTGCCAGCAGCTTATTGGCGCTAGCGGGAGGTGGGGACGAGCAGTACTTC
.	few	TRBJ2-2	TRBV18	CASSPPPPNVGELFF	TGTGCCAGCTCACCACCCCCCCCAAATGTTGGGGAGCTGTTTTTT
TRBD1	medium-sized	TRBJ2-7	TRBV11-3	CASSRSGDRGREQYF	TGTGCCAGCAGCCGATCCGGGGACAGGGGGAGGGAGCAGTACTTC
TRBD1	.	TRBJ1-1	TRBV5-1	CASSWDRGNTEAFF	TGCGCCAGCAGCTGGGACAGGGGTAACACTGAAGCTTTCTTT
.	.	TRBJ1-5	TRBV6-8	CASRVSFGSGAFNQPQHF	TGTGCCAGCAGAGTATCCTTCGGGTCAGGGGCCTTCAATCAGCCCCAGCATTTT
.	.	TRBJ2-5	TRBV6-8	CAIQGGGETQYF	TGTGCCATACAGGGAGGCGGAGAGACCCAGTACTTC
.	.	TRBJ1-1	TRBV10-2	CASSEVGNTEAFF	TGCGCCAGCAGTGAGGTGGGGAACACTGAAGCTTTCTTT
.	.	TRBJ1-1	TRBV6-8	CASSYQTNTEAFF	TGTGCCAGCAGTTACCAAACTAACACTGAAGCTTTCTTT
.	.	TRBJ1-1	TRBV10-2	CASNGMNTEAFF	TGCGCCAGCAACGGCATGAACACTGAAGCTTTCTTT
TRBD1	few	TRBJ1-1	TRBV5-1	CASSLTGAQSTEAFF	TGCGCCAGCAGCTTAACAGGGGCGCAGAGCACTGAAGCTTTCTTT
.	.	TRBJ1-2	TRBV25-1	CASSEWPTGPYGYTF	TGTGCCAGCAGTGAATGGCCGACCGGTCCCTATGGCTACACCTTC
TRBD1	.	TRBJ1-2	TRBV19	CATSQQATGPRGGYTF	TGTGCCACCTCCCAACAGGCGACAGGGCCTCGGGGTGGCTACACCTTC
TRBD1	.	TRBJ1-6	TRBV6-8	CASNDRGPYNSPLHF	TGTGCCAGCAACGACAGGGGTCCCTATAATTCACCCCTCCACTTT
.	.	TRBJ1-5	TRBV16	CASSQTRNQPQHF	TGTGCCAGCAGCCAAACCCGTAATCAGCCCCAGCATTTT